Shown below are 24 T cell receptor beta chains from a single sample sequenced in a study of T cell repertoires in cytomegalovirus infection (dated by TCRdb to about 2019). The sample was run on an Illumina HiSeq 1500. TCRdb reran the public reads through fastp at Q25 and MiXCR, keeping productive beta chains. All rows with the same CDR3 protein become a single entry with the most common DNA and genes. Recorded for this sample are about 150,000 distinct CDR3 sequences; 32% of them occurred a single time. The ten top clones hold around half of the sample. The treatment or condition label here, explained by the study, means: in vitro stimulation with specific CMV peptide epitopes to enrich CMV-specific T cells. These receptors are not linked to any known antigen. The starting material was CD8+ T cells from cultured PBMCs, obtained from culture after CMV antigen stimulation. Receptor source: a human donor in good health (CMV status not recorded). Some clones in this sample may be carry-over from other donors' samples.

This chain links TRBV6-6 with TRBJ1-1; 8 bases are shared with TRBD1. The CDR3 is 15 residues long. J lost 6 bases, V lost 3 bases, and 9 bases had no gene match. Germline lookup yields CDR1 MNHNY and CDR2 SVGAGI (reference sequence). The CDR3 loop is CASSYSGGALAEAFF. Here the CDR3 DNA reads TGTGCCAGCAGTTATTCAGGGGGCGCGTTGGCTGAAGCTTTCTTT.

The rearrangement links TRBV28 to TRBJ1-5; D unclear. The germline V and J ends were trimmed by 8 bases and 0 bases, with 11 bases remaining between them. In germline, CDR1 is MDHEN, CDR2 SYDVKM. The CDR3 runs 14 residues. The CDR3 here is CASRAQYSNQPQHF. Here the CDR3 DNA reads TGTGCCAGCCGGGCCCAATATAGCAATCAGCCCCAGCATTTT.

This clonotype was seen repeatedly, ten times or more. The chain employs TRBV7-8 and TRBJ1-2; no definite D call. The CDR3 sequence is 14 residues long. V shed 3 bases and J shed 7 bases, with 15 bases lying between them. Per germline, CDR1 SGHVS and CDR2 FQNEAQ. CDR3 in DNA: TGTGCCAGCAGCTTCGGGATGTTAAGCCTTGGCTACACCTTC. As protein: CASSFGMLSLGYTF.

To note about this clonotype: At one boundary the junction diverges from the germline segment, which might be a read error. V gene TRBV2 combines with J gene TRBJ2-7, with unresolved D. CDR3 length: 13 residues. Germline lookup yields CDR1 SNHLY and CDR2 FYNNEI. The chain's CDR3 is CASREGVFYEQYF. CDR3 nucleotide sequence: TGTGCCAGCAGGGAAGGTGTTTTCTACGAGCAGTACTTC.

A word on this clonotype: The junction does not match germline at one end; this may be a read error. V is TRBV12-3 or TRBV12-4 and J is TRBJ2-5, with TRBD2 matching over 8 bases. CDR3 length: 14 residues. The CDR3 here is CASSTGTRQETRYF. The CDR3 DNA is TGTGCCAGCAGCACAGGGACTAGGCAAGAGACCCGGTACTTC.

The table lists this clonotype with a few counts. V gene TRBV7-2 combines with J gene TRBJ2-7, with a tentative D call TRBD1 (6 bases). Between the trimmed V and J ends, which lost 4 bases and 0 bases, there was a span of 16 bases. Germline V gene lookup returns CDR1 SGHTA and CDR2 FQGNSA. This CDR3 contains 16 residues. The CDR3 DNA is TGTGCCAGCAGCTCTCAGGGTTGGGACACCTCCTACGAGCAGTACTTC. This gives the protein CASSSQGWDTSYEQYF.

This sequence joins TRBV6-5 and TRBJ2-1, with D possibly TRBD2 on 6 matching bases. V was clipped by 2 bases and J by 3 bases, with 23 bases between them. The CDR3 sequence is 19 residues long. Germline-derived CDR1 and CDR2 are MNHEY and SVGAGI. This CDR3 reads CASSYVSGVGGENYNEQFF. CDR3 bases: TGTGCCAGCAGTTACGTTTCGGGGGTTGGCGGGGAAAACTACAATGAGCAGTTCTTC.

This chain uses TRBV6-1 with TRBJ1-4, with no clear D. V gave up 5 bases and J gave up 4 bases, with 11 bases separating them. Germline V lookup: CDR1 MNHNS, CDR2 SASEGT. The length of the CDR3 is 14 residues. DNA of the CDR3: TGTGCCAGCAGTCCCCGGGAGGGTAATGAAAAACTGTTTTTT. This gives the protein CASSPREGNEKLFF.

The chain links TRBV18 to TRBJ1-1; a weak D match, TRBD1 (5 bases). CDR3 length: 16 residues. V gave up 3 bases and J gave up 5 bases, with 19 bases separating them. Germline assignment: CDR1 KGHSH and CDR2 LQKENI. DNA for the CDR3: TGTGCCAGCTCACCGGGCGCCCAGGGTAGAAAAACTGAAGCTTTCTTT. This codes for CASSPGAQGRKTEAFF.

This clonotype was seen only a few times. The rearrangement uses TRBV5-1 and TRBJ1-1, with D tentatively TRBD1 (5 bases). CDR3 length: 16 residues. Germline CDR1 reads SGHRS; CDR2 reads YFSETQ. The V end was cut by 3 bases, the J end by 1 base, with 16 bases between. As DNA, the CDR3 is TGCGCCAGCAGCTCTGGAGCGGGACCAAAGAACACTGAAGCTTTCTTT. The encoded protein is CASSSGAGPKNTEAFF.

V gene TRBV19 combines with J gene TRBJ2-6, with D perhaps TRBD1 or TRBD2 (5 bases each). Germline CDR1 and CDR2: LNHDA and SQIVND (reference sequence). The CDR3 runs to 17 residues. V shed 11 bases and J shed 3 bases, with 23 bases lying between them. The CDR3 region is CAVSGTALSDGANVLTF. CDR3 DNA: TGTGCCGTTTCCGGGACGGCGCTCTCTGATGGGGCCAACGTCCTGACTTTC. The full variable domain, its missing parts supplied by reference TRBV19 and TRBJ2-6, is DGGITQSPKYLFRKEGQNVTLSCEQNLNHDAMYWYRQDPGQGLRLIYYSQIVNDFQKGDIAEGYSVSREKKESFPLTVTSAQKNPTAFYLCAVSGTALSDGANVLTFGAGSRLTVL.

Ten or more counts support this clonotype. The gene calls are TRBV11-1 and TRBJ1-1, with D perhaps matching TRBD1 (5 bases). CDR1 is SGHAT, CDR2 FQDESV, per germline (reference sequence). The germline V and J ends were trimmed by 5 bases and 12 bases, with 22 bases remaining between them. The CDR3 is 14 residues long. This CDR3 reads CASSEEVAGHTTFF. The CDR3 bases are TGTGCCAGCAGCGAGGAGGTGGCAGGGCACACGACTTTCTTT.

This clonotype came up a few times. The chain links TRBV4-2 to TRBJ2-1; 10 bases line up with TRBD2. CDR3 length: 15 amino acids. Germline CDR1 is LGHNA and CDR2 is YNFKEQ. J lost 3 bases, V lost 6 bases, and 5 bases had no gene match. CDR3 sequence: CASRTQRGGYNEQFF. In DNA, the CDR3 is TGTGCCAGCAGAACCCAGCGGGGGGGCTACAATGAGCAGTTCTTC.

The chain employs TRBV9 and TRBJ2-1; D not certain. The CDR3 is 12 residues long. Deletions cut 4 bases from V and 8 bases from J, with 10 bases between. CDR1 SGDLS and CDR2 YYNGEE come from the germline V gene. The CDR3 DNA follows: TGTGCCAGCAGCCCCTGGGTTGATGAGCAGTTCTTC. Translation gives CASSPWVDEQFF.

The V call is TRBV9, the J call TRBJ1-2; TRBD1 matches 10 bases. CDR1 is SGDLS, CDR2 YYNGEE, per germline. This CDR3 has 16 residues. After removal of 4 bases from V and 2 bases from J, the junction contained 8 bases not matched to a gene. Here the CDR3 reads CASSFPRDRGNYGYTF. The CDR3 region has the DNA TGTGCCAGCAGCTTCCCCCGGGACAGGGGAAACTATGGCTACACCTTC.

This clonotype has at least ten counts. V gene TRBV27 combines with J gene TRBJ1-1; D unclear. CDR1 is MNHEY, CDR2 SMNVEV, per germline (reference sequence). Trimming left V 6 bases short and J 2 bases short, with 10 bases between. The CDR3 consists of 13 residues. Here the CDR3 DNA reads TGTGCCAGCAGCTTAGGAGCCAACACTGAAGCTTTCTTT. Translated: CASSLGANTEAFF.

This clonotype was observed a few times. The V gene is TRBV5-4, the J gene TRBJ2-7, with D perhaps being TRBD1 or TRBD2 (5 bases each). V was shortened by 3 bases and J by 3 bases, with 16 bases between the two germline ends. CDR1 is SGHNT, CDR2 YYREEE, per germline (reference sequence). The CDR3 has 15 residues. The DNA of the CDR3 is TGTGCCAGCAGCTCAACCGGGACCTTAGACTACGAGCAGTACTTC. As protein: CASSSTGTLDYEQYF.

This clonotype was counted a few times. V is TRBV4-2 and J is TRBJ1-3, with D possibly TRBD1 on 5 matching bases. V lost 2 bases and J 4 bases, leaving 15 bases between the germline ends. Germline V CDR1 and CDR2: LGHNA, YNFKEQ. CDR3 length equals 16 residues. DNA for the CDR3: TGTGCCAGCAGCCAAACAATCGAGGGGTCGGGAAACACCATATATTTT. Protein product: CASSQTIEGSGNTIYF.

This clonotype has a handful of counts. CDR3 amino acids: CASNRHLTDTQYF. CDR3 bases: TGTGCCAGTAACCGACACCTCACAGATACGCAGTATTTT. The rearrangement joins TRBV7-6 to TRBJ2-3; D is unclear. CDR1 and CDR2 (germline): SGHVS, FNYEAQ. CDR3 length: 13 residues. Deletions cut 9 bases from V and 2 bases from J, with 12 bases between.

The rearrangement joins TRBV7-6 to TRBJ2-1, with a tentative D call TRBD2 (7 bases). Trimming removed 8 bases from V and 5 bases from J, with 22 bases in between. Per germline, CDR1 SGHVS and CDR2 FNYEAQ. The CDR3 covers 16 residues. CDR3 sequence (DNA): TGTGCCAGCGCCCTCTGGGGGGGGGCTAAGGACAATGAGCAGTTCTTC. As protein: CASALWGGAKDNEQFF.

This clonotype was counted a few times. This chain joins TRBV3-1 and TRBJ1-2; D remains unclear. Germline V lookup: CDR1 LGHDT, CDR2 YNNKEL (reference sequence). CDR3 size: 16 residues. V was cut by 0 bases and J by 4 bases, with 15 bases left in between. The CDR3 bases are TGTGCCAGCAGCCAAGATCTCTCGGGAGGGTTCTATGGCTACACCTTC. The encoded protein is CASSQDLSGGFYGYTF.

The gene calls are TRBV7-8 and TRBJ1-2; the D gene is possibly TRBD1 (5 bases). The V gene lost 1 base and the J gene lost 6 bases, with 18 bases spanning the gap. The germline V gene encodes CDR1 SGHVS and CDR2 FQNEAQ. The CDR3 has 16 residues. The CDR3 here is CASSLGFQGVVDGYTF. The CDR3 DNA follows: TGTGCCAGCAGCTTAGGCTTCCAAGGGGTTGTAGATGGCTACACCTTC.

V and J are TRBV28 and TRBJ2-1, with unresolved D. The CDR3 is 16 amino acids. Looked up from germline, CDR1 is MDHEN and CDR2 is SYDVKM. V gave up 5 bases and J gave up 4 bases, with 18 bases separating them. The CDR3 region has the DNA TGTGCCAGCAGTACCATGGAGCCTCCAAATTACAATGAGCAGTTCTTC. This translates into CASSTMEPPNYNEQFF.

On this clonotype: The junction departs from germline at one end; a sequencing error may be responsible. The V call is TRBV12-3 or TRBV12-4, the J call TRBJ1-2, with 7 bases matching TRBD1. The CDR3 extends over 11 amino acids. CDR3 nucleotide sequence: TGTGCCAGCGCTGGAGGGGGCGGGTACGTCTTC. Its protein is CASAGGGGYVF.